The 11 T cell receptor beta chains reported below all come from one sample, sequenced in a study of control samples from healthy donors and cancer patients. Using immunoSEQ multiplex PCR, the repertoire was profiled, and TCRdb retains in-frame clones only, with some absent. The sample shows approximately 90,000 clones, approximately 86% of them seen only once. Source material: blood. The receptors were sampled from a man under 40 in good health.

The genes are TRBV3-1 (or the pseudogene TRBV3-2) and TRBJ2-1, with 8 bases that match TRBD2. Germline V gene data show CDR1 as LGHDT and CDR2 as YNNKEL (reference sequence). The CDR3 is 16 amino acids. J lost 4 bases, V lost 0 bases, and 5 bases had no gene match. The CDR3 DNA sequence: TGTGCCAGCAGCCAAGAGGTCGGGGGGGTATACAATGAGCAGTTCTTC. It translates to CASSQEVGGVYNEQFF.

The V call is TRBV10-3, the J call TRBJ2-7; D remains unclear. CDR1 ENHRY and CDR2 SYGVKD come from the germline V gene. The V and J ends lost 3 bases and 3 bases respectively, with 9 bases between them. The CDR3 length is 13 residues. CDR3 sequence: CAISETVIYEQYF. CDR3 sequence (DNA): TGTGCCATCAGTGAAACAGTTATCTACGAGCAGTACTTC.

The rearrangement links TRBV6-5 to TRBJ2-7, with 8 bases identical to TRBD1. V was clipped by 6 bases and J by 10 bases; unmatched bases: 5. The CDR3 covers 11 residues. Germline V lookup: CDR1 MNHEY, CDR2 SVGAGI. CDR3 protein: CASRDRDTQYF. DNA of the CDR3: TGTGCCAGCAGGGACAGGGACACACAGTACTTC.

The chain employs TRBV4-1 and TRBJ1-2; D remains unclear. Looked up from germline, CDR1 is MGHRA and CDR2 is YSYEKL. This CDR3 has 16 amino acids. Trimming shortened V by 0 bases and J by 8 bases, and 19 bases separated the two germline ends. The DNA of the CDR3 is TGCGCCAGCAGCCAAGATCCTAGGGAACGATGCTCAGGCTACACCTTC. Amino acid sequence: CASSQDPRERCSGYTF.

This clone was recorded a few times. V and J are TRBV7-9 and TRBJ1-3; D is uncertain. Deletions cut 8 bases from V and 4 bases from J, with 15 bases between. CDR3 length equals 14 residues. The germline V gene encodes CDR1 SEHNR and CDR2 FQNEAQ (reference sequence). CDR3 nucleotides: TGTGCCAGCTATTGGACGCCGCAGGGAAACACCATATATTTT. Residues: CASYWTPQGNTIYF.

V gene TRBV2 combines with J gene TRBJ2-7; the D is unclear. Germline CDR1 SNHLY, CDR2 FYNNEI. Deletions cut 11 bases from V and 0 bases from J, with 14 bases between. CDR3 length: 13 amino acids. This CDR3 reads CASSATDSYEQYF. The CDR3 DNA follows: TGTGCCTCCTCGGCTACAGACTCCTACGAGCAGTACTTC.

The rearrangement uses TRBV4-2 and TRBJ2-6, with D unresolved. Germline CDR1 and CDR2: LGHNA and YNFKEQ. Trimming removed 1 base from V and 3 bases from J, with 7 bases in between. The length of the CDR3 is 15 residues. The CDR3 region has the DNA TGTGCCAGCAGCCAAGGCCCCCTTGGGGCCAACGTCCTGACTTTC. This sequence encodes CASSQGPLGANVLTF.

The chain is built from TRBV7-9 and TRBJ1-6; 7 bases match TRBD1. The germline gives CDR1 SEHNR, CDR2 FQNEAQ (reference sequence). The CDR3 loop spans 14 amino acids. V shed 5 bases and J 6 bases; nucleotides not matched to a gene: 4. CDR3 nucleotide sequence: TGTGCCAGCAGCGCCGACAGGGCTAATTCACCCCTCCACTTT. This encodes CASSADRANSPLHF.

The CDR3 protein is CASSSPEGWETQYF. CDR3 DNA: TGTGCCAGCAGCTCCCCGGAGGGTTGGGAGACCCAGTACTTC. The chain employs TRBV7-9 and TRBJ2-5, with D tentatively TRBD2 (6 bases). Germline-derived CDR1 and CDR2 are SEHNR and FQNEAQ (reference sequence). The CDR3 is made up of 14 amino acids. Trimming cost V 4 bases and J 5 bases, with 14 bases left between them.

The chain has TRBV13 and TRBJ2-7; no clear D. The CDR3 contains 13 residues. Trimming took off 5 bases at V and 9 bases at J, with 17 bases between the two ends. Germline CDR1 reads PRHDT; CDR2 reads FYEKMQ (reference sequence). The CDR3 nucleotides are TGTGCCAGCAGCACCGACCCCCTGGCAGGGCAGTACTTC. Translated, it gives CASSTDPLAGQYF.

This sequence joins TRBV3-1 (or the pseudogene TRBV3-2) and TRBJ1-2; D remains unclear. The CDR3 runs 13 residues. Germline-derived CDR1 and CDR2 are LGHDT and YNNKEL (reference sequence). Trimming removed 1 base from V and 6 bases from J, with 9 bases in between. As DNA, the CDR3 is TGTGCCAGCAGCCAAGTCGGGTCGCATGGCTACACCTTC. Translation gives CASSQVGSHGYTF.